Each of the 21 T cell receptor beta chains below was sequenced from the same sample in a study of T cell responses to AZD1222 COVID-19 vaccine. TCRdb's copy holds only in-frame clones and misses some; the assay was immunoSEQ multiplex PCR. The sample contains around 100,000 clones, about nine tenths of which appear only once. Source: peripheral blood, taken on day 0 of AZD1222 vaccination. These receptors all stem from an adult in good health.

This clone was seen only once. The rearrangement joins TRBV5-6 to TRBJ1-2; D perhaps matches TRBD1 (5 bases). The CDR3 is 14 amino acids. The germline gives CDR1 SGHDT, CDR2 YYEEEE. Trimming stripped 6 bases from V and 5 bases from J, with 17 bases between. Here the CDR3 DNA reads TGTGCCAGCACCCCGGGAGGGGCGAAATATGGCTACACCTTC. Encoded protein: CASTPGGAKYGYTF. Combining the CDR3 with reference TRBV5-6 and TRBJ1-2 gives the whole variable domain DAGVTQSPTHLIKTRGQQVTLRCSPKSGHDTVSWYQQALGQGPQFIFQYYEEEERQRGNFPDRFSGHQFPNYSSELNVNALLLGDSALYLCASTPGGAKYGYTFGSGTRLTVV.

The gene calls are TRBV7-2 and TRBJ2-7, with 8 nucleotides matching TRBD1. There are 15 residues in the CDR3. CDR1 SGHTA and CDR2 FQGNSA come from the germline V gene. Trimming took 0 bases from V and 1 from J; bases not matched to a gene: 2. The CDR3 sequence: CASSLARTGSYEQYF. In DNA form, the CDR3 reads TGTGCCAGCAGCTTAGCCAGGACAGGGTCCTACGAGCAGTACTTC.

V is TRBV6-5 and J is TRBJ2-1; TRBD2 might be the D (7 bases). With 6 bases removed from V and 5 bases from J, the gap between germline ends came to 14 bases. Germline CDR1 MNHEY, CDR2 SVGAGI. The CDR3 runs 14 residues. The CDR3: CASRGGGIDNEQFF. CDR3 nucleotide sequence: TGTGCCAGCAGAGGGGGGGGAATAGACAATGAGCAGTTCTTC.

This chain uses TRBV2 with TRBJ1-6; 7 bases map to TRBD1. The ends lost 6 bases at V and 6 bases at J; junction bases unmatched: 11. Germline V gene lookup returns CDR1 SNHLY and CDR2 FYNNEI. There are 16 residues in the CDR3. The CDR3 DNA sequence: TGTGCCAGCAGAGTTCGACAGGGTAGAACTAATTCACCCCTCCACTTT. This gives the protein CASRVRQGRTNSPLHF.

This clone was observed once. Here the CDR3 reads CASSQGQGGRKTQYF. The CDR3 DNA reads TGTGCCAGCAGCCAAGGTCAGGGCGGGAGGAAGACCCAGTACTTC. V usage is TRBV3-1 (or the pseudogene TRBV3-2) and J usage is TRBJ2-5; TRBD2 matches at 8 bases. The V segment lost 1 base and the J segment 6 bases; nucleotides outside the gene matches: 7. CDR1 and CDR2 (germline): LGHDT, YNNKEL (reference sequence). The CDR3 has 15 amino acids.

The J gene is TRBJ2-5, the V gene TRBV11-3; the match to TRBD1 covers 7 bases. This CDR3 comprises 15 residues. V lost 5 bases to trimming and J lost 5 bases; unmatched junction nucleotides: 11. CDR1 SGHNT and CDR2 YENEEA come from the germline V gene. CDR3 nucleotide sequence: TGTGCCAGCAGCCATCCAACAGGGGCAGGGGAGACCCAGTACTTC. Amino acids: CASSHPTGAGETQYF.

This chain uses TRBV7-2 with TRBJ2-6; D may match TRBD1 or TRBD2 (5 bases each). This CDR3 is 18 amino acids long. V lost 5 bases and J 1 base, leaving 18 bases between the germline ends. Germline CDR1 is SGHTA and CDR2 is FQGNSA. CDR3 bases: TGTGCCAGCAGCCTCACCGGGACCTCCAGTTCTGGGGCCAACGTCCTGACTTTC. Translated, it gives CASSLTGTSSSGANVLTF. The full variable domain, with the rest looked up from reference TRBV7-2 and TRBJ2-6, is GAGVSQSPSNKVTEKGKDVELRCDPISGHTALYWYRQSLGQGLEFLIYFQGNSAPDKSGLPSDRFSAERTGGSVSTLTIQRTQQEDSAVYLCASSLTGTSSSGANVLTFGAGSRLTVL.

The chain joins TRBV27 to TRBJ1-2; 9 bases align to TRBD1. Per germline, CDR1 MNHEY and CDR2 SMNVEV (reference sequence). The CDR3 spans 19 residues. The ends lost 4 bases at V and 5 bases at J; junction bases unmatched: 20. The CDR3 protein is CASSSVSIPGQGDTYGYTF. For the CDR3, the DNA is TGTGCCAGCAGTTCCGTATCTATTCCGGGACAGGGTGACACTTATGGCTACACCTTC.

This sequence joins TRBV28 and TRBJ1-3, with D uncertain. The CDR3 loop spans 15 amino acids. Germline V gives CDR1 MDHEN, CDR2 SYDVKM. Trimming pared 7 bases from V and 0 bases from J, leaving 13 bases between. For the CDR3, the DNA is TGTGCCAGCAATGCGGCCGACTCCTCTGGAAACACCATATATTTT. Its protein is CASNAADSSGNTIYF.

A single count supports this clone. This sequence joins TRBV29-1 and TRBJ2-3; D ambiguous. CDR3 length equals 13 residues. Per the germline V gene, CDR1 is SQVTM and CDR2 is ANQGSEA. V was cut by 6 bases and J by 1 base, with 11 bases left in between. CDR3 sequence (DNA): TGCAGCGTAGATGGTGGGGGCACAGATACGCAGTATTTT. Its translation is CSVDGGGTDTQYF.

The gene calls are TRBV29-1 and TRBJ1-1; 8 nucleotides line up with TRBD1. This CDR3 comprises 15 residues. CDR1 and CDR2 from the germline V gene are SQVTM and ANQGSEA. V shed 7 bases and J 1 base; nucleotides not matched to a gene: 11. For the CDR3, the DNA is TGCAGCGGTACGACCCCAGGGGGCCGGAACACTGAAGCTTTCTTT. This encodes CSGTTPGGRNTEAFF.

The rearrangement uses TRBV2 and TRBJ1-2; D might be TRBD1 (5 bases). V was pared by 3 bases and J by 8 bases, with 13 bases between. Germline CDR1 is SNHLY and CDR2 is FYNNEI. The CDR3 totals 13 residues. The CDR3 is CASSEGTLFGYTF. Here the CDR3 DNA reads TGTGCCAGCAGTGAGGGGACTCTCTTCGGCTACACCTTC.

The chain employs TRBV11-1 and TRBJ2-7; a possible D gene is TRBD1 (5 bases). Per germline, CDR1 SGHAT and CDR2 FQDESV (reference sequence). Trimming shortened V by 2 bases and J by 7 bases, and 12 bases separated the two germline ends. The CDR3 loop spans 13 amino acids. The CDR3 spells CASSLPGWNEQYF. DNA for the CDR3: TGTGCCAGCAGCTTACCAGGGTGGAATGAGCAGTACTTC.

The CDR3 is CASSSGTNTEAFF. CDR3 in DNA: TGTGCCAGCAGCTCCGGGACAAACACTGAAGCTTTCTTT. The V call is TRBV12-3 or TRBV12-4, the J call TRBJ1-1, with D perhaps TRBD1 (6 bases). CDR3 size: 13 residues. The V end lost 6 bases, the J end lost 2 bases, and 10 bases lay between the germline ends.

The CDR3 sequence is CAIRTGGNGYTF. DNA of the CDR3: TGTGCCATCAGGACAGGGGGCAATGGCTACACCTTC. V and J are TRBV10-3 and TRBJ1-2; 10 nucleotides agree with TRBD1. The CDR3 loop spans 12 amino acids. Germline V gene sequence: CDR1 ENHRY, CDR2 SYGVKD. J lost 6 bases, V lost 6 bases, and 1 base had no gene match.

V and J are TRBV3-1 (or the pseudogene TRBV3-2) and TRBJ1-4, with 7 bases fitting TRBD1. Germline CDR1 is LGHDT and CDR2 is YNNKEL (reference sequence). This CDR3 region has 13 residues. V was clipped by 6 bases and J by 6 bases; unmatched bases: 4. The CDR3 DNA sequence: TGTGCCAGCAGACCTGGACAGGATGAAAAACTGTTTTTT. Amino acids: CASRPGQDEKLFF.

The chain combines TRBV5-5 with TRBJ2-7; the D is unclear. The CDR3 is made up of 12 amino acids. Per the germline V gene, CDR1 is SGHKS and CDR2 is YYEKEE (reference sequence). Deletions cut 1 base from V and 0 bases from J, with 2 bases between. The CDR3 loop reads CASSLSSYEQYF. The CDR3 DNA reads TGTGCCAGCAGCTTGAGCTCCTACGAGCAGTACTTC.

The V and J genes are TRBV6-5 and TRBJ2-3; 10 nucleotides line up with TRBD2. Per the germline V gene, CDR1 is MNHEY and CDR2 is SVGAGI. CDR3 length: 15 amino acids. With 7 bases clipped from V and 4 bases from J, the junction kept 8 bases outside the gene matches. CDR3 region: CASTTSSGSADTQYF. The CDR3 DNA follows: TGTGCCAGCACAACCTCTAGCGGGAGCGCAGATACGCAGTATTTT.

V gene TRBV5-1 combines with J gene TRBJ2-3, with 7 bases lining up with TRBD2. The V segment lost 5 bases and the J segment 1 base; nucleotides outside the gene matches: 10. CDR3 length: 16 amino acids. CDR1 is SGHRS, CDR2 YFSETQ, per germline. The CDR3 sequence: CASRGGLADRTDTQYF. In DNA form, the CDR3 reads TGCGCCAGCAGAGGAGGGCTAGCGGACCGCACAGATACGCAGTATTTT.

This sequence joins TRBV5-1 and TRBJ2-1; a weak D match, TRBD2 (6 bases). Trimming stripped 4 bases from V and 0 bases from J, with 17 bases between. Germline V gene lookup returns CDR1 SGHRS and CDR2 YFSETQ. The CDR3 has 17 amino acids. The CDR3 DNA reads TGCGCCAGCAGCCATACTATAGCGGAAAGCTCCTACAATGAGCAGTTCTTC. Its translation is CASSHTIAESSYNEQFF.

The chain couples TRBV6-6 to TRBJ1-5; D possibly corresponds to TRBD1 (5 bases). Germline loops: CDR1 MNHNY, CDR2 SVGAGI (reference sequence). This CDR3 is 13 amino acids long. V lost 7 bases to trimming and J lost 5 bases, with 12 bases between them. The CDR3 bases are TGTGCCAGCACGCAGGGACGGGATCAGCCCCAGCATTTT. It is translated as CASTQGRDQPQHF.